This T cell receptor (beta chain) was sequenced in a study of T cells after yellow fever vaccination. Study-wide context: CD3, CD45RA, CCR7 and CD95 staining defined sorted EM, EMRA, CM and Tscm cells. Preparing low-cell-number fractions relied on SMART-Seq v4 Ultra Low Input.

V was trimmed by 2 bases and J by 6 bases, leaving 1 base between them. This CDR3 contains 11 residues. Germline CDR1 reads KGHSH; CDR2 reads LQKENI. Study-level findings and limits: Weaker overall, the secondary response nonetheless peaked faster (day 5 versus 15).

TCRdb re-derived calls from the 5' RACE reads in MiXCR, one entry per CDR3 protein. This table holds more than 50,000 distinct CDR3 sequences, approximately 6% found once. The V gene is TRBV18, the J gene TRBJ2-2; no clear D. This clonotype was obtained from a man in his late teens or twenties who received the YFV17D yellow fever vaccine. Sequences were derived from PBMCs, either bulk or a sorted T-cell subset (CD4+, CD8+, memory, or dextramer-sorted; not recorded which), sampled on the day of the yellow fever booster vaccination. Here the CDR3 DNA reads TGTGCCAGCTCACCATCCGGGGAGCTGTTTTTT. Translating gives CASSPSGELFF. Supplemented by reference TRBV18 and TRBJ2-2, the full variable domain reads NAGVMQNPRHLVRRRGQEARLRCSPMKGHSHVYWYRQLPEEGLKFMVYLQKENIIDESGMPKERFSAEFPKEGPSILRIQQVVRGDSAAYFCASSPSGELFFGEGSRLTVL.